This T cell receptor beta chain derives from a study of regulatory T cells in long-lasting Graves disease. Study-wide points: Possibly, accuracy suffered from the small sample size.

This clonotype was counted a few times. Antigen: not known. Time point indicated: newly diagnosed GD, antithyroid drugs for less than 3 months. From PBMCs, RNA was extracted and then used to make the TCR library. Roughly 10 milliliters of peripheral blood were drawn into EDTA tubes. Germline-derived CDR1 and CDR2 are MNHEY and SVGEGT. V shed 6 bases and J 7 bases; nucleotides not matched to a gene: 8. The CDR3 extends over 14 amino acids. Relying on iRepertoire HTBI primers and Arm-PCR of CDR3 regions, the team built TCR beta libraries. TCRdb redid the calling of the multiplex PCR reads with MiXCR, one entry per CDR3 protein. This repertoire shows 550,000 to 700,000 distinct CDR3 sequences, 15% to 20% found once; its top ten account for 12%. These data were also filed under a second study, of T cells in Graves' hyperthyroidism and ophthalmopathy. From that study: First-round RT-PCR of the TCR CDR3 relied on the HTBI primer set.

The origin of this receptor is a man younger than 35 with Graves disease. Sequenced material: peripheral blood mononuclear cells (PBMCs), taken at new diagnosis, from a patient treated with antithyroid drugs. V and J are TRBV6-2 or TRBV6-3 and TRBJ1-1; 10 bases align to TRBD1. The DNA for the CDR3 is TGTGCCAGCAGAGGGGACAGGGGCCTCTATGAAGCTTTCTTT. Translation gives CASRGDRGLYEAFF.